This T cell receptor beta chain was captured by sequencing in a study of T cells in Graves' hyperthyroidism and ophthalmopathy. General observations from the study: From stable hyperthyroidism, ophthalmopathy was set apart by a 13 V-J model.

Concerning this clonotype: No antigen is known for it.

The investigators amplified TCR beta CDR3 regions from RNA transcripts. A first-round RT-PCR of the TCR CDR3 used the HTBI primer set. TCRdb reprocessed the multiplex PCR reads via MiXCR and lists one record per CDR3 protein. The sample contains under 400,000 distinct CDR3 sequences, roughly 13% of which appear only once. The study defined stable Graves' hyperthyroidism as no ophthalmopathy progression within 18 months. Patients with uncontrolled infections, other autoimmune diseases, pregnancy or lactation were excluded. Thyroid ultrasound, orbital computed tomography, clinical symptoms, and serum thyroxine and TRAb underpinned diagnoses. This receptor was obtained from a woman aged 55-70 years with Graves' hyperthyroidism. The sequenced material came from blood.

CDR3 sequence (DNA): TGTGCCATCAGTGAGTCGATAGAGACCCAGTACTTC. Translated, it gives CAISESIETQYF. The chain employs TRBV10-3 and TRBJ2-5; the D is unclear. V lost 0 bases to trimming and J lost 4 bases, with 3 bases between them. Per germline, CDR1 ENHRY and CDR2 SYGVKD. The CDR3 consists of 12 residues.